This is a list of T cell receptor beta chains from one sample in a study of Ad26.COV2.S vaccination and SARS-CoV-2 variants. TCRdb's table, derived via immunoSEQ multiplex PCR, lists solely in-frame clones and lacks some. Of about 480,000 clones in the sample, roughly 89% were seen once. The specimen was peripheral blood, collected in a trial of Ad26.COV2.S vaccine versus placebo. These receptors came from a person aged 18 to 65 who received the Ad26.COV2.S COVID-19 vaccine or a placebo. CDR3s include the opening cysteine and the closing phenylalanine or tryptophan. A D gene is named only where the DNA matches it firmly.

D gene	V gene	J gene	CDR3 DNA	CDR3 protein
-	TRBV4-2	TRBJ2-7	TGTGCCAGCAGCCAAGACAGCGATACCTACGAGCAGTACTTC	CASSQDSDTYEQYF
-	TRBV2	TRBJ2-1	TGTGCCAGCTCCCCCCCAGGGGTGGGTGAGCAGTTCTTC	CASSPPGVGEQFF
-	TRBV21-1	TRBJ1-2	TGTGCCAGCAGCGCGTCGACCGGGGCCGCTAACTATGGCTACACCTTC	CASSASTGAANYGYTF
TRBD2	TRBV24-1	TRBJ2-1	TGTGCCACCAGTGACCCCGGGACTAGCGGGAGCTCCTACAATGAGCAGTTCTTC	CATSDPGTSGSSYNEQFF
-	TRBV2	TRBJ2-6	TGTGCCAGCAGTGAAGCACGTTTTGGGGCCAACGTCCTGACTTTC	CASSEARFGANVLTF
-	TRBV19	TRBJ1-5	TGTGCCAGTAGTATAGGACATGACAATCAGCCCCAGCATTTT	CASSIGHDNQPQHF
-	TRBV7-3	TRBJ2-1	TGTGCCAGCAGCTTATCCCGGCTAGCGAATGAGCAGTTCTTC	CASSLSRLANEQFF
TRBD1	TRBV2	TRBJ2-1	TGTGCCAGCAGGAGGGGACAGGGGCCTGCGGATGAGCAGTTCTTC	CASRRGQGPADEQFF
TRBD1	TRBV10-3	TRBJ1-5	TGTGCCATCAGTGTCATGGAGGGACAGGGATGGCCCCAGCATTTT	CAISVMEGQGWPQHF
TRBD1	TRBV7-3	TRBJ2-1	TGTGCCAGCAGCTTACGGGCCGGGACAGGGGACAATGAGCAGTTCTTC	CASSLRAGTGDNEQFF
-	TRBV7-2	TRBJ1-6	TGTGCCAGCAGCCCCCGCTCTGGCCGGGAGAGGTCACCCCTCCACTTT	CASSPRSGRERSPLHF